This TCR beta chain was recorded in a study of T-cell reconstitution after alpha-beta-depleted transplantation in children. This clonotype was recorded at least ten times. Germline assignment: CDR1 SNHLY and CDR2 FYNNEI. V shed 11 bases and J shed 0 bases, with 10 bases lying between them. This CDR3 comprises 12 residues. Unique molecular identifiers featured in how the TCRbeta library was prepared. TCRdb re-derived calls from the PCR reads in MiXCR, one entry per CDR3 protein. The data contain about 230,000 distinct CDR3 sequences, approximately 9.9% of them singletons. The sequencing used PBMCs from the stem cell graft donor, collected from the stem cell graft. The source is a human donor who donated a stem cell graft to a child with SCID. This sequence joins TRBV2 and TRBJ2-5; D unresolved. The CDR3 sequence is CAQRDYQETQYF. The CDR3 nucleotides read TGTGCCCAGCGAGATTACCAAGAGACCCAGTACTTC. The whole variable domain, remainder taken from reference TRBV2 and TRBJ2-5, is EPEVTQTPSHQVTQMGQEVILRCVPISNHLYFYWYRQILGQKVEFLVSFYNNEISEKSEIFDDQFSVERPDGSNFTLKIRSTKLEDSAMYFCAQRDYQETQYFGPGTRLLVL.